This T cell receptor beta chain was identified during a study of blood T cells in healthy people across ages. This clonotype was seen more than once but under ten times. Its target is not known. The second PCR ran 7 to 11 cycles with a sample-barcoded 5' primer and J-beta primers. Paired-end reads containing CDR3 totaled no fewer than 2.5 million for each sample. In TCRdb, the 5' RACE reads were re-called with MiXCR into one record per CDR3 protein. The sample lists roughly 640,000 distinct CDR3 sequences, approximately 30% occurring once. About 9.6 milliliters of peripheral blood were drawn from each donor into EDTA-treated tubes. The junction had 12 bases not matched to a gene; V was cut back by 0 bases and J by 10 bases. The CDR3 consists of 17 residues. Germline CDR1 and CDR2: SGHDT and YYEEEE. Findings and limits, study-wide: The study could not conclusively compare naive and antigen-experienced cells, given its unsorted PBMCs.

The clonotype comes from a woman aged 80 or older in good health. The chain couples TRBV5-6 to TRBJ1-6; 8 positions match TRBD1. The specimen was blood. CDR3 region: CASSLGTGTPIGSPLHF. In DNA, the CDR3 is TGTGCCAGCAGCTTGGGGACAGGGACCCCGATAGGGTCACCCCTCCACTTT. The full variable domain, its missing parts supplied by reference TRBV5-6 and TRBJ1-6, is DAGVTQSPTHLIKTRGQQVTLRCSPKSGHDTVSWYQQALGQGPQFIFQYYEEEERQRGNFPDRFSGHQFPNYSSELNVNALLLGDSALYLCASSLGTGTPIGSPLHFGNGTRLTVT.